This is a list of T cell receptor beta chains from one sample in a study of OX40 agonist ivuxolimab in advanced cancers. TCRdb keeps only in-frame clones here, not all; method: immunoSEQ multiplex PCR. The sample has roughly 77,000 clones, around nine tenths seen once. The sequencing here drew on CD4+ or CD8+ T cells sorted from blood, taken in a trial of the OX40 agonist ivuxolimab. These receptors all stem from an adult with an advanced solid tumor such as melanoma, head and neck, liver or kidney cancer. Both conserved end residues are part of each CDR3. Each record gives: clone size, D gene, J gene, V gene, CDR3 protein, CDR3 DNA. A D gene is named only where the DNA matches it firmly. Part of the rows lack a size; the others show once, few, many or a class for expanded clones.

abundance: .
d_gene: TRBD1
j_gene: TRBJ2-7
v_gene: TRBV7-6
CDR3aa: CASSEGGSHSYEQYF
CDR3nt: TGTGCCAGCAGCGAAGGGGGCTCCCACTCCTACGAGCAGTACTTC

abundance: few
d_gene: TRBD1
j_gene: TRBJ1-5
v_gene: TRBV6-1
CDR3aa: CASRTTGARNQPQHF
CDR3nt: TGTGCCAGCAGGACTACAGGGGCGAGGAATCAGCCCCAGCATTTT

abundance: .
d_gene: TRBD1
j_gene: TRBJ2-7
v_gene: TRBV27
CDR3aa: CASSSPYRDRGGYEQYF
CDR3nt: TGTGCCAGCAGTTCACCTTATCGGGACAGGGGGGGTTACGAGCAGTACTTC

abundance: once
d_gene: TRBD2
j_gene: TRBJ2-7
v_gene: TRBV6-6
CDR3aa: CASSYGFAGDEQYF
CDR3nt: TGTGCCAGCAGTTATGGGTTCGCGGGGGACGAGCAGTACTTC

abundance: .
d_gene: .
j_gene: TRBJ2-3
v_gene: TRBV10-3
CDR3aa: CAISPADTQYF
CDR3nt: TGTGCCATCAGTCCAGCAGATACGCAGTATTTT

abundance: once
d_gene: TRBD1
j_gene: TRBJ1-1
v_gene: TRBV6-5
CDR3aa: CASTGGTEAFF
CDR3nt: TGTGCCAGCACAGGGGGCACTGAAGCTTTCTTT

abundance: .
d_gene: TRBD1
j_gene: TRBJ2-2
v_gene: TRBV10-2
CDR3aa: CASVGQANTGELFF
CDR3nt: TGCGCCAGTGTCGGACAGGCGAACACCGGGGAGCTGTTTTTT

abundance: .
d_gene: .
j_gene: TRBJ2-6
v_gene: TRBV5-5
CDR3aa: CASSVASLRSSGANVLTF
CDR3nt: TGTGCCAGCAGCGTGGCCTCCTTGAGAAGCTCTGGGGCCAACGTCCTGACTTTC

abundance: .
d_gene: TRBD1
j_gene: TRBJ2-5
v_gene: TRBV6-5
CDR3aa: CASRTGTAQGAQYF
CDR3nt: TGTGCCAGCAGAACAGGGACGGCCCAGGGGGCCCAGTACTTC

abundance: .
d_gene: TRBD1
j_gene: TRBJ2-4
v_gene: TRBV19
CDR3aa: CASTPRQGAPELAKNIQYF
CDR3nt: TGTGCCAGTACGCCCCGACAGGGGGCGCCTGAGTTGGCCAAAAACATTCAGTACTTC